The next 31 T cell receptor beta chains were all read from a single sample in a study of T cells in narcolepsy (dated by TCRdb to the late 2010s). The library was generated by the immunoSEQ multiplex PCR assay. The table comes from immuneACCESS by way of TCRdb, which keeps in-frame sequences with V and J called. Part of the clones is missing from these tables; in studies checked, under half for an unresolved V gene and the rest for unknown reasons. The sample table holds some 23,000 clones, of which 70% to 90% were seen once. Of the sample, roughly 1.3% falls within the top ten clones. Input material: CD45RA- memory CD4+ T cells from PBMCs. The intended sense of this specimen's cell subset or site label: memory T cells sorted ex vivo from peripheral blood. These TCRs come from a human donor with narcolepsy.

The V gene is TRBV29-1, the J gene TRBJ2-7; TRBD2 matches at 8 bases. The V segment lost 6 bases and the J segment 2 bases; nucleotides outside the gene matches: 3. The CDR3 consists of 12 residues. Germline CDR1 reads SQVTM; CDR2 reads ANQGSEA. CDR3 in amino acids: CSVGLGTYEQYF. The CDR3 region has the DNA TGCAGCGTGGGACTAGGGACCTACGAGCAGTACTTC.

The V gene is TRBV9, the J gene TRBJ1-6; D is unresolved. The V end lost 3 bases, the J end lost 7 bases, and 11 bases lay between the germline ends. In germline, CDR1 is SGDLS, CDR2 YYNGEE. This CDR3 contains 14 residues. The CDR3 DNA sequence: TGTGCCAGCAGCGGACCACCGGGGAATTCACCCCTCCACTTT. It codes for CASSGPPGNSPLHF. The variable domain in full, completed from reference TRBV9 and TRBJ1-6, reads DSGVTQTPKHLITATGQRVTLRCSPRSGDLSVYWYQQSLDQGLQFLIQYYNGEERAKGNILERFSAQQFPDLHSELNLSSLELGDSALYFCASSGPPGNSPLHFGNGTRLTVT.

The CDR3 reads CASSVGPTNEKLFF. CDR3 DNA sequence: TGTGCCAGCAGCGTGGGCCCAACTAATGAAAAACTGTTTTTT. This chain links TRBV9 with TRBJ1-4; no reliable D call. The V gene's germline CDR1 is SGDLS and CDR2 YYNGEE. The ends were cut back, 2 bases at V and 0 bases at J, with 5 bases in the middle. This CDR3 spans 14 amino acids.

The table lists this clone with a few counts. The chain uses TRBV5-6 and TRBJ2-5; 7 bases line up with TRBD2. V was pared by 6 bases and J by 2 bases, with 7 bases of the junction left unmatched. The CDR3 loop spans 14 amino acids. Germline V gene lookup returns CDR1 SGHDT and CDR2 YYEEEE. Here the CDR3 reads CASNGGDYQETQYF. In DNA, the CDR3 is TGTGCCAGCAATGGGGGGGACTATCAAGAGACCCAGTACTTC.

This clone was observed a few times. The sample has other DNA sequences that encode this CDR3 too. Written as DNA, the CDR3 is TGCAGCGTTTGGGACAATGAGCAGTTCTTC. Protein sequence: CSVWDNEQFF. The V gene is TRBV29-1, the J gene TRBJ2-1, with no clear D. Germline V gene lookup returns CDR1 SQVTM and CDR2 ANQGSEA. This CDR3 comprises 10 residues. Trimming removed 5 bases from V and 5 bases from J, with 4 bases in between.

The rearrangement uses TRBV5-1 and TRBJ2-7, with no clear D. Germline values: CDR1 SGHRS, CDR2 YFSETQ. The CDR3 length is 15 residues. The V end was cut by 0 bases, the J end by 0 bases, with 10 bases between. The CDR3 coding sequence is TGCGCCAGCAGCTTGGGGGGAATTAGCTCCTACGAGCAGTACTTC. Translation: CASSLGGISSYEQYF.

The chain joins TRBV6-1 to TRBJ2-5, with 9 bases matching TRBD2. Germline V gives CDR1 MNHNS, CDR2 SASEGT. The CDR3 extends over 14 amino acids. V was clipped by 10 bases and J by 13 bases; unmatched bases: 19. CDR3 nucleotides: TGTGCCACGATTAGCGGGAGAGGGTTTGAAAAAGGGTACTTC. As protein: CATISGRGFEKGYF.

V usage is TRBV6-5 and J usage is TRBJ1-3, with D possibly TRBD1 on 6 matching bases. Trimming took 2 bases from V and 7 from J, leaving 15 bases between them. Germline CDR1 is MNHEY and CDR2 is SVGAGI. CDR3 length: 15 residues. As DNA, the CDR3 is TGTGCCAGCAGTTACGGGCAAGAGGGGGGGAACACCATATATTTT. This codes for CASSYGQEGGNTIYF.

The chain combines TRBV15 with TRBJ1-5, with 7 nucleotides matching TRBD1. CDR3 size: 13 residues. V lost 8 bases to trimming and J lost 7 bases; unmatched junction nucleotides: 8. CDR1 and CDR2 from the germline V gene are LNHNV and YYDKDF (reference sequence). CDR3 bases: TGTGCCACCGGGGGGCAGGGGGGCCAGCCCCAGCATTTT. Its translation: CATGGQGGQPQHF.

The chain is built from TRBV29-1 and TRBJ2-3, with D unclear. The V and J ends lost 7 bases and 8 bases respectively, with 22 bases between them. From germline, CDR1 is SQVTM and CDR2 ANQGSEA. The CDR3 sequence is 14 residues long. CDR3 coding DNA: TGCAGCGGCGAGAACCCTAATACACTTAGTACGCAGTATTTT. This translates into CSGENPNTLSTQYF.

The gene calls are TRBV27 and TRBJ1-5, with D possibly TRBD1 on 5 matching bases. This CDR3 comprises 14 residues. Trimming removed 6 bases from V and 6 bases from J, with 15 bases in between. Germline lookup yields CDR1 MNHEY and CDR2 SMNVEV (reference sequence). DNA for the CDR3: TGTGCCAGCAGGTCGGGAACAGGTACTCAGCCCCAGCATTTT. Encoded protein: CASRSGTGTQPQHF.

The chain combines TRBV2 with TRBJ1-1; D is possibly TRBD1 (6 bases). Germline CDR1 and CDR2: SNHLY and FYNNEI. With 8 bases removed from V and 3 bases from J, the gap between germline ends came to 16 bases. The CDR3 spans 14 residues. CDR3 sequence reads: CASGGQAVYTEAFF. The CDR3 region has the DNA TGTGCCAGCGGGGGGCAAGCTGTTTACACTGAAGCTTTCTTT.

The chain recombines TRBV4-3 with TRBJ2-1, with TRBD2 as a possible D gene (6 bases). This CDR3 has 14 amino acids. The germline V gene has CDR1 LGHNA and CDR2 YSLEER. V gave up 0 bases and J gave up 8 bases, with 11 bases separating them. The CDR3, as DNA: TGCGCCAGCAGCCAAGAATCCCGCGGGGATGAGCAGTTCTTC. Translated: CASSQESRGDEQFF.

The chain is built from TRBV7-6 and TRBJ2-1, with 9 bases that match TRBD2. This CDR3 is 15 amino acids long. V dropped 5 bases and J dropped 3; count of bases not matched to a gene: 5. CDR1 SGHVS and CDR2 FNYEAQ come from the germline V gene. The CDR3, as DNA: TGTGCCAGCAGCATGACTAGCGGCTACTACAATGAGCAGTTCTTC. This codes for CASSMTSGYYNEQFF.

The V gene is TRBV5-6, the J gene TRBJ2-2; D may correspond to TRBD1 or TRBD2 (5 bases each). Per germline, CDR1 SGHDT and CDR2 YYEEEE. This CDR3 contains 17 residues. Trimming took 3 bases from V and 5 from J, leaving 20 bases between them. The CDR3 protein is CASSWGTRDALTGELFF. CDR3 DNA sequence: TGTGCCAGCAGCTGGGGCACCCGGGACGCCTTGACCGGGGAGCTGTTTTTT. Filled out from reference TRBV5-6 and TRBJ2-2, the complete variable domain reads DAGVTQSPTHLIKTRGQQVTLRCSPKSGHDTVSWYQQALGQGPQFIFQYYEEEERQRGNFPDRFSGHQFPNYSSELNVNALLLGDSALYLCASSWGTRDALTGELFFGEGSRLTVL.

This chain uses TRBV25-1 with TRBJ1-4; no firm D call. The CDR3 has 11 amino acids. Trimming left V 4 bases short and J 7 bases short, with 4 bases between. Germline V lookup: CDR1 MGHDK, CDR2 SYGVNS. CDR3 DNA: TGTGCCAGCAGTGTATTTGAAAAACTGTTTTTT. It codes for CASSVFEKLFF.

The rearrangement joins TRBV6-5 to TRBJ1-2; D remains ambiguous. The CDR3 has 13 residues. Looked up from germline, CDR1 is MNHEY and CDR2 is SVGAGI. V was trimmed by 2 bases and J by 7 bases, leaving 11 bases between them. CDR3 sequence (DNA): TGTGCCAGCAGTTACCGGGAACGGGGTGGCTACACCTTC. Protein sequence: CASSYRERGGYTF.

DNA of the CDR3: TGTGCCAGCTCACCGGTAGGGGGAAAGAGCAATCAGCCCCAGCATTTT. Its translation: CASSPVGGKSNQPQHF. J is TRBJ1-5 and V is TRBV18, with a tentative D call TRBD1 (6 bases). V lost 3 bases and J lost 1, with 13 bases in between. The CDR3 length is 16 residues. Germline-derived CDR1 and CDR2 are KGHSH and LQKENI.

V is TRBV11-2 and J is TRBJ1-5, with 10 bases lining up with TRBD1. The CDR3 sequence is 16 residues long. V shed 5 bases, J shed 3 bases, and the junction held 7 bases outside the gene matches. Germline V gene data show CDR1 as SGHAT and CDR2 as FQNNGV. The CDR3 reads CASSPSGQGDNQPQHF. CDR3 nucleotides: TGTGCCAGCAGCCCCTCTGGACAGGGGGACAATCAGCCCCAGCATTTT.

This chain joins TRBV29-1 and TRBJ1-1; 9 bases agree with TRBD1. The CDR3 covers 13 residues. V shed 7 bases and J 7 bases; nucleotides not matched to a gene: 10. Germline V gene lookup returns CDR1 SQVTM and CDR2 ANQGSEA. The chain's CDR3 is CSAHATGGNEAFF. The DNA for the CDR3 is TGCAGCGCCCACGCGACAGGGGGAAATGAAGCTTTCTTT.

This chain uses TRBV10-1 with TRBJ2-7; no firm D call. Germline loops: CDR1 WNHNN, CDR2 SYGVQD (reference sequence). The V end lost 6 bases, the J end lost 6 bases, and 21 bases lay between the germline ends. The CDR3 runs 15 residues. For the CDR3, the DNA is TGCGCCAGCAGCCCTCTCTCTCTAGGGCTGGGCGAGCAGTACTTC. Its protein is CASSPLSLGLGEQYF.

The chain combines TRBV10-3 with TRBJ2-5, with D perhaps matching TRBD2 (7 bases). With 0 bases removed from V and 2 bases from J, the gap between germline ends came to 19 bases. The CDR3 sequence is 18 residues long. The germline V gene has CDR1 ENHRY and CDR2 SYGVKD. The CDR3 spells CAISESKSGNRAQETQYF. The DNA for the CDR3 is TGTGCCATCAGTGAGTCGAAGAGCGGGAACAGGGCACAAGAGACCCAGTACTTC.

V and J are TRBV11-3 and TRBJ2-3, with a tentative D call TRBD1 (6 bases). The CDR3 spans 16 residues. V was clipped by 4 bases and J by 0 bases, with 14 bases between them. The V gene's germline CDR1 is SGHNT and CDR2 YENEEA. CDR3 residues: CASSSRGTGSTDTQYF. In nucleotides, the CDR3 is TGTGCCAGCAGCTCCAGGGGTACCGGAAGCACAGATACGCAGTATTTT.

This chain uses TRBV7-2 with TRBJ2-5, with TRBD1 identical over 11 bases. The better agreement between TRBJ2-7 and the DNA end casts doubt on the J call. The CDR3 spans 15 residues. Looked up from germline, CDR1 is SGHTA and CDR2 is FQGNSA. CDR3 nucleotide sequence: TGTGCCAGCAGCTTAGTAGGACAGGGGGCGTACGAGCAGTACTTC. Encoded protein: CASSLVGQGAYEQYF.

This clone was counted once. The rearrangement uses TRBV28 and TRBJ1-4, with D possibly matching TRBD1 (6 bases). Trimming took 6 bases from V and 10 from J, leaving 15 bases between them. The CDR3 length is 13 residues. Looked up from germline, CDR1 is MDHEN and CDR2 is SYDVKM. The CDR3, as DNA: TGTGCCAGCAGCCCCCAGGGGCTTGGAAAACTGTTTTTT. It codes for CASSPQGLGKLFF.

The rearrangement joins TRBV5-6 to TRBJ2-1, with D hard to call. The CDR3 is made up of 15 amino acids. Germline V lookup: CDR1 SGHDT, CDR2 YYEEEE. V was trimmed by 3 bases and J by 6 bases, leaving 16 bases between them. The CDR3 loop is CASSYPYGVGNEQFF. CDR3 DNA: TGTGCCAGCAGCTATCCTTATGGGGTAGGCAATGAGCAGTTCTTC.

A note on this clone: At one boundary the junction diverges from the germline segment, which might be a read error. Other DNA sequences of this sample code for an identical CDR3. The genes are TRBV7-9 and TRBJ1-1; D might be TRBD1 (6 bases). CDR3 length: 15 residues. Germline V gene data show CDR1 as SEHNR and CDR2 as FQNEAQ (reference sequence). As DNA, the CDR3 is TGTGCCAGCACCCTCGTCGGGGGGGCGAACACCGAAGCTTTCTTT. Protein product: CASTLVGGANTEAFF.

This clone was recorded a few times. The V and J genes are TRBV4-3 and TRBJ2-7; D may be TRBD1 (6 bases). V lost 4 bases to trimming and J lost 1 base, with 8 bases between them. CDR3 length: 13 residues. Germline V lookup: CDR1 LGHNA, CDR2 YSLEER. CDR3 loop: CASSPQGSYEQYF. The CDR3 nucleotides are TGCGCCAGCAGCCCACAGGGATCCTACGAGCAGTACTTC.

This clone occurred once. CDR3 DNA: TGTGCCAGCTCACCAAGGGGGGGAACAGCCTACGAGCAGTACTTC. Translation: CASSPRGGTAYEQYF. The chain links TRBV18 to TRBJ2-7, with a tentative D call TRBD2 (7 bases). Germline-derived CDR1 and CDR2 are KGHSH and LQKENI. CDR3 length: 15 residues. With 2 bases removed from V and 2 bases from J, the gap between germline ends came to 13 bases.

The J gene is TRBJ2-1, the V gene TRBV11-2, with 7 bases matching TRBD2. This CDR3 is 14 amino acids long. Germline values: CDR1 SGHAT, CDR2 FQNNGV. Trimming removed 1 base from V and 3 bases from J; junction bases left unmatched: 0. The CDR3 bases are TGTGCCAGCAGCTTAGGGACTAGCTACAATGAGCAGTTCTTC. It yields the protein CASSLGTSYNEQFF.

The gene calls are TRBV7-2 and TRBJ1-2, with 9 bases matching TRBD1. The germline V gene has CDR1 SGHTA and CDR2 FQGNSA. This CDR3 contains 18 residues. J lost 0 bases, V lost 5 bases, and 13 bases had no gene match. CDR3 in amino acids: CASSTAYRGLITNYGYTF. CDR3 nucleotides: TGTGCCAGCAGCACGGCTTACAGGGGGCTGATAACTAACTATGGCTACACCTTC.